This T cell receptor beta chain was retrieved from a study of shared clonotypes between healthy human individuals. Assay: immunoSEQ multiplex PCR; the TCRdb copy retains only in-frame clones and omits some. The table shows some 2,100,000 clones, with about 94% occurring only once. The CDR3 is 15 residues long. CDR1 and CDR2 from the germline V gene are LNHNV and YYDKDF (reference sequence). V dropped 4 bases and J dropped 3; count of bases not matched to a gene: 5. The receptor was isolated from a man aged 18 to 35 in good health. The rearrangement uses TRBV15 and TRBJ2-7, with 11 bases that match TRBD2. Sequenced material: naive CD4+ T cells sorted from blood. The subset denotes: CD45RA+ positively selected. CDR3 sequence reads: CATSTTSGRSYEQYF. In DNA form, the CDR3 reads TGTGCCACCAGCACAACTAGCGGGAGAAGCTACGAGCAGTACTTC.